This TCR beta chain originates from a study of control samples from healthy donors and cancer patients. Trimming at V came to 3 bases and at J to 7 bases, leaving 9 bases not matched to a gene. Germline loops: CDR1 SGHNT, CDR2 YENEEA. This CDR3 region has 16 residues. Measured with immunoSEQ multiplex PCR; TCRdb has only the in-frame clones, and not every one. This table holds 110,000 or so clones, about 80% found once. The sequenced material came from blood. This rearrangement joins TRBV11-3 to TRBJ2-5; 12 nucleotides agree with TRBD2. The sequence was collected from a woman between 45 and 65 years old in good health. The CDR3 DNA follows: TGTGCCAGCAGCTTCGGACTAGCGGGACCTGGGGTGACCCAGTACTTC. Its protein is CASSFGLAGPGVTQYF.